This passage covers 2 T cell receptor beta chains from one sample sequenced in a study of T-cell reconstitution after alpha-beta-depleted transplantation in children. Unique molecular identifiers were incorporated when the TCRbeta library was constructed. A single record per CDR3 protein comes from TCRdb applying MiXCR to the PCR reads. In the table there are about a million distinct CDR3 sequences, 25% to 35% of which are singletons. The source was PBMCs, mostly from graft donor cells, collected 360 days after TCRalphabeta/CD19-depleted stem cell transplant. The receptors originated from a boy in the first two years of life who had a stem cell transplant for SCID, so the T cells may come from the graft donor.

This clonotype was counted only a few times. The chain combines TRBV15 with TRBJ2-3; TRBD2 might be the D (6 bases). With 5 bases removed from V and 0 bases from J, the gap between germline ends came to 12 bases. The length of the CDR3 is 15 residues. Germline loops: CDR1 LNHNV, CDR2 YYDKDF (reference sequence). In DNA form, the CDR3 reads TGTGCCACCAGCTCGATTAGCGGTAGCACAGATACGCAGTATTTT. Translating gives CATSSISGSTDTQYF.

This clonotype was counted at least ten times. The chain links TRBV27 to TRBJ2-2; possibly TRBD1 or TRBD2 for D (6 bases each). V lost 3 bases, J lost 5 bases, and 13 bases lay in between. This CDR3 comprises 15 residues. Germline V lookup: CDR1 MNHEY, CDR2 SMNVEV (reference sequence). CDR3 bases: TGTGCCAGCAGTTTCTGGGGGGCTGGAACCGGGGAGCTGTTTTTT. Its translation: CASSFWGAGTGELFF.